A selection of T cell receptor beta chains follows, all from one sample in a study of blood T cell repertoires in COVID-19. Sequencing used immunoSEQ multiplex PCR; TCRdb keeps in-frame clones, though not all of them. The sample lists about 280,000 clones, 88% occurring once. Sequencing was performed on peripheral blood. These TCRs come from a woman in her 30s with COVID-19, enrolled during active disease. Each CDR3 is given with its conserved first and last residue. Each record gives: V gene, D gene, J gene, clone size, CDR3 length, CDR3 protein, CDR3 DNA. The D gene is left open where the match is weak. Clone size is shown for a subset of rows, as once, few, many or a class of expanded clone.

TRBV2	-	TRBJ2-2	once	15	CASRLEPTVTGELFF	TGTGCCAGCAGACTGGAACCGACAGTTACCGGGGAGCTGTTTTTT
TRBV12-3/TRBV12-4	TRBD2	TRBJ2-7	-	12	CASSGRTYEQYF	TGTGCCAGCAGCGGGAGGACCTACGAGCAGTACTTC
TRBV21-1	-	TRBJ2-4	-	17	CASSKKGEGAAKNIQYF	TGTGCCAGCAGCAAAAAGGGGGAGGGTGCAGCCAAAAACATTCAGTACTTC
TRBV24-1	-	TRBJ2-2	-	15	CATSDTRTDTGELFF	TGTGCCACCAGTGATACGAGGACAGATACCGGGGAGCTGTTTTTT
TRBV7-2	-	TRBJ1-1	-	13	CASSLGTGTEAFF	TGTGCCAGCAGCTTAGGCACGGGGACTGAAGCTTTCTTT
TRBV5-4	-	TRBJ1-2	-	15	CASSLQNPTGYGYTF	TGTGCCAGCAGCTTGCAAAATCCGACAGGATATGGCTACACCTTC
TRBV30	-	TRBJ1-5	-	13	CAWEGGNNQPQHF	TGTGCCTGGGAGGGAGGGAACAATCAGCCCCAGCATTTT
TRBV28	-	TRBJ1-2	-	14	CASSRRGKFRGYTF	TGTGCCAGCAGCCGGCGAGGAAAATTTCGTGGCTACACCTTC
TRBV6-1	-	TRBJ1-1	-	14	CASSDTFRGTEAFF	TGTGCCAGCAGTGACACGTTTAGGGGCACTGAAGCTTTCTTT
TRBV19	-	TRBJ2-1	-	12	CATRLWPNEQFF	TGTGCCACTCGTCTCTGGCCCAATGAGCAGTTCTTC
TRBV7-3	-	TRBJ2-7	once	13	CASSFADSYEQYF	TGTGCCAGCAGCTTTGCGGACTCCTACGAGCAGTACTTC
TRBV24-1	-	TRBJ2-3	-	16	CATSDWKRQRTDTQYF	TGTGCCACCAGTGATTGGAAGCGGCAGCGCACAGATACGCAGTATTTT